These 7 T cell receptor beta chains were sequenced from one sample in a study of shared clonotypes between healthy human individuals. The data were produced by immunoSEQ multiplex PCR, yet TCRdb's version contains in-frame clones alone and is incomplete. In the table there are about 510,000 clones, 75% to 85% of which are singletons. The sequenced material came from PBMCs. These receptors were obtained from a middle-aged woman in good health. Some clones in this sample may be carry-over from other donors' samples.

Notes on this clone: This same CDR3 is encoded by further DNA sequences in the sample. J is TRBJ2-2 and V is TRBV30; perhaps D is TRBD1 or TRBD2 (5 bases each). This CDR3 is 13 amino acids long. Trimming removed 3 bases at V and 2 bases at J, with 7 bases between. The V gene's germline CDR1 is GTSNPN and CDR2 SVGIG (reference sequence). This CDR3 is CAWRGENTGELFF. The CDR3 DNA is TGTGCCTGGAGGGGGGAAAACACCGGGGAGCTGTTTTTT.

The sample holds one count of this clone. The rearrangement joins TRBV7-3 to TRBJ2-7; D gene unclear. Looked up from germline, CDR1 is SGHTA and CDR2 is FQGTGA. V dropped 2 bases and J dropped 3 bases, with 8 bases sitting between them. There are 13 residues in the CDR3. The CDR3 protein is CASSLGQDYEQYF. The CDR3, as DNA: TGTGCCAGCAGCTTAGGGCAGGACTACGAGCAGTACTTC.

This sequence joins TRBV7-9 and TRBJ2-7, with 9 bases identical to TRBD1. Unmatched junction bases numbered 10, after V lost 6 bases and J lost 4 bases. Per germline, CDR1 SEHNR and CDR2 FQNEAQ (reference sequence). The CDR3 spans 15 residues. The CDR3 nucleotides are TGTGCCAGCAGAACAGGGGGCGGATTGATGTACGAGCAGTACTTC. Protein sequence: CASRTGGGLMYEQYF.

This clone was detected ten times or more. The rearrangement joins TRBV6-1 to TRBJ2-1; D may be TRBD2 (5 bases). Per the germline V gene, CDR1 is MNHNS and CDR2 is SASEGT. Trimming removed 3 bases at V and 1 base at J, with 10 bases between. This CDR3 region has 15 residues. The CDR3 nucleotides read TGTGCCAGCAGTGACACACCGGGATCCTACAATGAGCAGTTCTTC. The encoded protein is CASSDTPGSYNEQFF.

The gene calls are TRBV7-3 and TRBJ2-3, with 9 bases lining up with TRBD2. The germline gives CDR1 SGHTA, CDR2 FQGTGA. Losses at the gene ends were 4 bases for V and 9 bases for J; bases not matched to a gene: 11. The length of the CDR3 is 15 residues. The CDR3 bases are TGTGCCAGCAGCTCCGGGACTAGCTGGGTCGACACGCAGTATTTT. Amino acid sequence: CASSSGTSWVDTQYF. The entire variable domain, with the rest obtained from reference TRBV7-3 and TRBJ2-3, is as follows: GAGVSQTPSNKVTEKGKYVELRCDPISGHTALYWYRQSLGQGPEFLIYFQGTGAADDSGLPNDRFFAVRPEGSVSTLKIQRTERGDSAVYLCASSSGTSWVDTQYFGPGTRLTVL.

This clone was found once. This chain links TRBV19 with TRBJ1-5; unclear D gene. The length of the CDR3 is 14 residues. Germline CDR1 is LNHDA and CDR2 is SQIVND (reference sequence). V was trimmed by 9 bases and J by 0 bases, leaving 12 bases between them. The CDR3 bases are TGTGCCAGCACTGCGGAGCTTAGCAATCAGCCCCAGCATTTT. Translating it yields CASTAELSNQPQHF.

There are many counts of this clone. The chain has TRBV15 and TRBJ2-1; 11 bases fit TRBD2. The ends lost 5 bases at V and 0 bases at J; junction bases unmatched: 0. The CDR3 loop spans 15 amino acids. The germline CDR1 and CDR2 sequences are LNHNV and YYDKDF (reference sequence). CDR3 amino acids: CATSGTSGSYNEQFF. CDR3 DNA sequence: TGTGCCACCAGCGGGACTAGCGGCTCCTACAATGAGCAGTTCTTC.